The sequence of this T cell receptor beta chain was determined in a study of blood T cell repertoires in COVID-19. Study information: COVID-19 samples, acute and convalescent, were from the United States, Italy and Spain.

In assigning cohorts, the study relied on participant-reported clinical history. The data were produced by immunoSEQ multiplex PCR, yet TCRdb's version contains in-frame clones alone and is incomplete. The sample carries more than 300,000 clones, more than 75% recorded once. The TCR sequence derives from a man between 40 and 49 years old in a cohort exposed to, infected with or recovered from COVID-19 (not recorded which). Sequenced input: PBMCs or T cells enriched from blood (not recorded which).

CDR3 region: CASSEGGDSGANVLTF. The CDR3 nucleotides read TGTGCCAGCAGTGAAGGGGGGGACTCTGGGGCCAACGTCCTGACTTTC. The rearrangement uses TRBV6-1 and TRBJ2-6; a weak D match, TRBD2 (6 bases). Per the germline V gene, CDR1 is MNHNS and CDR2 is SASEGT. This CDR3 spans 16 amino acids. Deletions cut 1 base from V and 0 bases from J, with 7 bases between.